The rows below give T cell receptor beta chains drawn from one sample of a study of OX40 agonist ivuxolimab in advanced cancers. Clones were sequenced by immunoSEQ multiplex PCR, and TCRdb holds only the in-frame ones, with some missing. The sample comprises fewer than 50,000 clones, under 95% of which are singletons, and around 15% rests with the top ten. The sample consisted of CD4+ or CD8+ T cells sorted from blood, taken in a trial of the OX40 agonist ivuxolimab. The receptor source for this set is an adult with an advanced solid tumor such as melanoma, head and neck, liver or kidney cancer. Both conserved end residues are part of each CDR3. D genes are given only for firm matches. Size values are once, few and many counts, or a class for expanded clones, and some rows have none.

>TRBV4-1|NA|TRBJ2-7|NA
TGCGCCAGCAGCCAAGATCCGGGAGCATACTACGAGCAGTACTTC
CASSQDPGAYYEQYF
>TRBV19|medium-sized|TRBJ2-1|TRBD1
TGTGCCAGTAGCTACAGGGGGTACAATGAGCAGTTCTTC
CASSYRGYNEQFF
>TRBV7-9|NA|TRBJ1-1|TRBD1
TGTGCCAGCAGCTCGGCAAACGACGGGACAGCGAACACTGAAGCTTTCTTT
CASSSANDGTANTEAFF
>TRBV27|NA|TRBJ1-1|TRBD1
TGTGCCAGCAGTTTATTTCCACCGGGACAGGGGGTCTCTGAAGCTTTCTTT
CASSLFPPGQGVSEAFF
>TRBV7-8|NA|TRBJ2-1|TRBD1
TGTGCCAGCAGCGAACGACAGGGGGTGAATGAGCAGTTCTTC
CASSERQGVNEQFF
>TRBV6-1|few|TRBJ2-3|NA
TGTGCCAGCAGTGAATCAGCGAGGGGCACAGATACGCAGTATTTT
CASSESARGTDTQYF
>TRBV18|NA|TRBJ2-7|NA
TGTGCCAGCTCACCCACCGGACTATCGACCTACGAGCAGTACTTC
CASSPTGLSTYEQYF
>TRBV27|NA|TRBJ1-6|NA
TGTGCCAGCAGGGGGGTGGCGGTCTCCTATAATTCACCCCTCCACTTT
CASRGVAVSYNSPLHF
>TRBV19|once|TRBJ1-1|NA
TGTGCCAGTAGTAGCCCGCAGCAAACAGGGAACACTGAAGCTTTCTTT
CASSSPQQTGNTEAFF
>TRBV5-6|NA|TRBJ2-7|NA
TGTGCCAGCAGCTTGAGGGACGCTAGAACCACCTACGAGCAGTACTTC
CASSLRDARTTYEQYF
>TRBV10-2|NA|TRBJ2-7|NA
TGCGCCAGCAGTGGCCAGGCCGCCTACGAGCAGTACTTC
CASSGQAAYEQYF
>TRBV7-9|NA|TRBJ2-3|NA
TGTGCCAGCAGCCTGACATTTTCCCGCACAGATACGCAGTATTTT
CASSLTFSRTDTQYF
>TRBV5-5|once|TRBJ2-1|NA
TGTGCCAGCAGCTTGGACCTGAATGAGCAGTTCTTC
CASSLDLNEQFF
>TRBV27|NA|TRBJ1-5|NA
TGTGCCAGCAGTTTGGGGCAGCTCAATCAGCCCCAGCATTTT
CASSLGQLNQPQHF
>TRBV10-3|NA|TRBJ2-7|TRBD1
TGTGCCATCAGTGAGCCGTACAGGACAGGGGTCCACGAGCAGTACTTC
CAISEPYRTGVHEQYF
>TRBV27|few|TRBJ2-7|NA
TGTGCCAGCAGTTCCAGTAGTCTCCCATACGAGCAGTACTTC
CASSSSSLPYEQYF
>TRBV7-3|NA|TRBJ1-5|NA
TGTGCCAGCAGCACTAACCCCGGACAGAGAAATCAGCCCCAGCATTTT
CASSTNPGQRNQPQHF
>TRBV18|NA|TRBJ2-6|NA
TGTGCCAGCGCCGGACGGGGGATTGTTTCTGGGGCCAACGTCCTGACTTTC
CASAGRGIVSGANVLTF
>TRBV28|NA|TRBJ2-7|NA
TGTGCCAGCATTGGTAGCGCCGGCAGAAACTACGAGCAGTACTTC
CASIGSAGRNYEQYF
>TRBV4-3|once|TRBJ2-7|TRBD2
TGCGCCAGCAGCCATAACGAGCGGGGGGGAGGCGAGCAGTACTTC
CASSHNERGGGEQYF
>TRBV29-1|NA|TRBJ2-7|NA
TGCAGCGTTGAAGAGACGGGCCCCTACGAGCAGTACTTC
CSVEETGPYEQYF
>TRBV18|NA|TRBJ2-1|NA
TGTGCCAGCTCACCAGAGGGACCGTACAATGAGCAGTTCTTC
CASSPEGPYNEQFF
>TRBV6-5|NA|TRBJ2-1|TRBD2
TGTGCCAGCAGTTACTTGGCGGGAGCTTCCTACAATGAGCAGTTCTTC
CASSYLAGASYNEQFF
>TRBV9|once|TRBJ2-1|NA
TGTGCCAGCAGCGCCTGGGGGGACCCCAATGAGCAGTTCTTC
CASSAWGDPNEQFF
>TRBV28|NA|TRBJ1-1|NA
TGTGCCAGCAGTTTGGCACAGGTTATTGAAGCTTTCTTT
CASSLAQVIEAFF
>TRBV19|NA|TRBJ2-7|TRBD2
TGTGCCAGTAGTGTAGCGGGAGGGCCGGTCGAGCAGTACTTC
CASSVAGGPVEQYF
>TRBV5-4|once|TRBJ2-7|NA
TGTGCCAGCAGCTTCTGGGACCAGGCCTACGAGCAGTACTTC
CASSFWDQAYEQYF
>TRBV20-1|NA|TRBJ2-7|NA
TGCAGTGCTAGATGGGACGAGCAGTACTTC
CSARWDEQYF
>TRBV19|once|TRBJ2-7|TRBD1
TGTGCCAGTAGTACCGGACAGGGCTCCTACGAGCAGTACTTC
CASSTGQGSYEQYF
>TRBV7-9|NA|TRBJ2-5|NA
TGTGCCAGCAGCTTAAATATTAGACAAGAGACCCAGTACTTC
CASSLNIRQETQYF
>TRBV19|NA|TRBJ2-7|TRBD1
TGTGCCAGTAGTCCCCGGGCAGGGGGCTACGAGCAGTACTTC
CASSPRAGGYEQYF
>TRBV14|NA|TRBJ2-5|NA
TGTGCCAGCAGCCAAGTTGGGATGGGAGAGACCCAGTACTTC
CASSQVGMGETQYF
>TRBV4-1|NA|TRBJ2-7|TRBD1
TGCGCCAGCAGCCCACAGGGACAGGCGTCCTACGAGCAGTACTTC
CASSPQGQASYEQYF
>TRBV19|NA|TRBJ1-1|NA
TGTGCCAGTAGTATGGTAGTTTACACTGAAGCTTTCTTT
CASSMVVYTEAFF
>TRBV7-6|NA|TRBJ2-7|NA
TGTGCCAGCAGCTCTCCCGGGACAATCACTCCATACGAGCAGTACTTC
CASSSPGTITPYEQYF
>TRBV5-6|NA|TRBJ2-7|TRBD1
TGTGCCAGCAGCTACGGGACAGGGAGCTACGAGCAGTACTTC
CASSYGTGSYEQYF
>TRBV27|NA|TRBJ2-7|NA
TGTGCCAGCAGCCCGACCGCGTTAAGGGAGCAGTACTTC
CASSPTALREQYF
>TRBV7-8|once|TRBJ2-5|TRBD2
TGTGCCAGCAGCTCCCGGACTAGCGGGAGGGCCGGGGAGACCCAGTACTTC
CASSSRTSGRAGETQYF
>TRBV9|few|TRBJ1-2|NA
TGTGCCAGCAGCCCGGGGGCTAACTATGGCTACACCTTC
CASSPGANYGYTF
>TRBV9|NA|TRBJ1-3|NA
TGTGCCAGCAGCCCCATCCCGGACAGTAGGGACACCATATATTTT
CASSPIPDSRDTIYF
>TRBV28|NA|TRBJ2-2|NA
TGTGCCAGCAGTTTAAGAGGGCTCCGCACCGGGGAGCTGTTTTTT
CASSLRGLRTGELFF
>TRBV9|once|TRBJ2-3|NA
TGTGCCAGCAGCGAGGAGCCGGGCCTGAAGACGACAGATACGCAGTATTTT
CASSEEPGLKTTDTQYF
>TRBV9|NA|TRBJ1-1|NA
TGTGCCAGCAGCGTAGGCGGGGGGCTCAGGAACACTGAAGCTTTCTTT
CASSVGGGLRNTEAFF
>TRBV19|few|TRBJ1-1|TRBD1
TGTGCCAGTAGTCTAACCGGGACAGGGAACACTGAAGCTTTCTTT
CASSLTGTGNTEAFF
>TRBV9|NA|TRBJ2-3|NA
TGTGCCAGCAGCGTAGAAGGGGCTATCGCAGATACGCAGTATTTT
CASSVEGAIADTQYF
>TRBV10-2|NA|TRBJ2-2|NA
TGCGCCAGCAGTGATGGGTTAGCGAAGGGCGGGGAGCTGTTTTTT
CASSDGLAKGGELFF
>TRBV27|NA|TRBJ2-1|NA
TGTGCCAGCAGTTTGGGCAGGGTGCAGTTCTTC
CASSLGRVQFF
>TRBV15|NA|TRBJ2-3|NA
TGTGCCACCGGGCAGGGGGGAAGCACAGATACGCAGTATTTT
CATGQGGSTDTQYF
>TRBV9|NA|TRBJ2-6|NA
TGTGCCAGCAGCGAGGCCCTGGACAGGGCCAACGTCCTGACTTTC
CASSEALDRANVLTF
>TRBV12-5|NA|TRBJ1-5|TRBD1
TGTGCTAGTGGTTTGGGGCAGGGACAGGTCTATAATCAGCCCCAGCATTTT
CASGLGQGQVYNQPQHF
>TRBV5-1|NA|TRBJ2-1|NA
TGCGCCAGCAGCTACCCAGGGGGGAATGAGCAGTTCTTC
CASSYPGGNEQFF
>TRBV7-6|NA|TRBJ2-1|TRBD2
TGTGCCAGCAGCTTAGGCCCCCAACACGGGAGGGCCTACAATGAGCAGTTCTTC
CASSLGPQHGRAYNEQFF
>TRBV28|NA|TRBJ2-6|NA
TGTGCCAGCAGTTTTCGTGGCTGGAGCTCTGGGGCCAACGTCCTGACTTTC
CASSFRGWSSGANVLTF
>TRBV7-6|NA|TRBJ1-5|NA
TGTGCCAGCAGCCAAGAGGCCTATAGCAATCAGCCCCAGCATTTT
CASSQEAYSNQPQHF
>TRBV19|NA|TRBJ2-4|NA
TGTGCCAGTAGTCCCTTGGGGGCAGGTAAAAACATTCAGTACTTC
CASSPLGAGKNIQYF